This T cell receptor beta chain was sequenced during a study of T-cell memory formation after mild COVID-19. Findings and limits, study-wide: Memory from before infection featured some responding clones, which suggests cross-reactive memory joined. Chiefly within CM and EM were the contracting CD4+ clones; CD8+ ones were within EMRA. From day 15 to 85, contracting clones were balanced between CD4 and CD8, whereas later expanders leaned toward CD4+.

This clonotype has a handful of counts. Its antigen is still unknown. 5'RACE, which relied on constant-segment primers, yielded TCR alpha and TCR beta cDNA libraries carrying sample barcodes and UMIs. TCRdb re-analysed the 5' RACE reads in MiXCR, keeping a single row per CDR3 protein. The table lists 450,000 to 650,000 distinct CDR3 sequences, 20% of them singletons. Germline CDR1 reads SEHNR; CDR2 reads FQNEAQ (reference sequence). V lost 5 bases, J lost 0 bases, and 17 bases lay in between. The CDR3 contains 17 residues. The receptor was isolated from an adult woman who had mild COVID-19 (a few samples of this study predate the infection). Cell type and time point are not known. This chain connects TRBV7-9 to TRBJ2-1; no clear D gene. What was sequenced was PBMCs or a T cell subset sorted from them (not recorded which). CDR3 region: CASSQVGRAYSYNEQFF. DNA of the CDR3: TGTGCCAGCAGCCAGGTGGGAAGGGCCTACTCCTACAATGAGCAGTTCTTC. Variable domain in full (rest from reference TRBV7-9 and TRBJ2-1): DTGVSQNPRHKITKRGQNVTFRCDPISEHNRLYWYRQTLGQGPEFLTYFQNEAQLEKSRLLSDRFSAERPKGSFSTLEIQRTEQGDSAMYLCASSQVGRAYSYNEQFFGPGTRLTVL.